The TCR beta chain described here comes from a study of beta chain features in type 1 diabetes. Whole-study results and caveats: In comparison with healthy donors, patients had naive, central memory and Treg TCRB repertoires that appeared more similar. The question of HLA type influencing TCRB rearrangement was one that remained unresolved here. TCRB CDR3 length was moderately but significantly reduced in all four CD4+ subsets of Type 1 diabetes patients.

On this clone itself: Antigen: not known.

It was via CD45RO/CCR7/CD25/CD127/CD95/CD27 that CD4+ naive, central memory, regulatory and stem cell-like memory cells were sorted. Investigators reverse transcribed all isolated RNA, so they sequenced expressed TCRB transcripts. Assay: immunoSEQ multiplex PCR; the TCRdb copy retains only in-frame clones and omits some. The sample lists nearly 350,000 clones, around 8.5% occurring once. The CDR3 loop spans 14 amino acids. Per the germline V gene, CDR1 is MNHEY and CDR2 is SMNVEV (reference sequence). Between the trimmed V and J ends, which lost 6 bases and 6 bases, there was a span of 17 bases. What was sequenced was central memory CD4+ T cells from blood. V gene TRBV27 combines with J gene TRBJ1-2; D perhaps matches TRBD1 (6 bases). This clonotype was obtained from a man aged 30-40 years with type 1 diabetes. The CDR3 bases are TGTGCCAGCAGCCGTTGGACAGAAGGGGATGGCTACACCTTC. It encodes CASSRWTEGDGYTF.